The T cell receptor beta chain described here comes from a study of cytomegalovirus exposure and HLA in healthy donors. Study-level findings and limits: Specificity for CMV antigens was confirmed in vitro for a few of the CMV-associated chains. Prediction of most subjects' HLA-A and HLA-B alleles by TCR beta sequences was reportedly accurate.

Primers for the PCR totalled 60 Vbeta and 13 Jbeta. Some clones are missing from TCRdb's copy, which holds only in-frame ones; the method was immunoSEQ multiplex PCR. Of more than 40,000 clones in the sample, roughly 51% were seen once. Germline V gene lookup returns CDR1 MDHEN and CDR2 SYDVKM. V gave up 5 bases and J gave up 4 bases; unmatched junction bases: 7. The CDR3 spans 14 residues. In this sample, this clone turned up a few times. The antigen remains unidentified. The chain has TRBV28 and TRBJ1-2, with 7 bases fitting TRBD1. The source material was PBMCs. This clonotype was obtained from a man in his 60s in good health and CMV-seronegative. The CDR3 nucleotides are TGTGCCAGCAGTAGACAGGGTATAATCTATGGCTACACCTTC. Its translation is CASSRQGIIYGYTF.